The 32 T cell receptor beta chains below were found in one sample sequenced in a study of blood T cell repertoires in COVID-19. Clones were read by immunoSEQ multiplex PCR, and TCRdb kept only the in-frame ones, dropping some. The sample has 400,000 to 500,000 clones, nearly 90% seen once. Sequencing used PBMCs or T cells enriched from blood (not recorded which). The receptors shown here come from a woman aged 18-29 years who had been exposed to COVID-19.

A word on this clone: The same CDR3 is also encoded by other DNA sequences in this sample. The chain joins TRBV6-1 to TRBJ2-7; TRBD2 matches at 12 bases. Germline V lookup: CDR1 MNHNS, CDR2 SASEGT. J was trimmed by 0 bases and V by 3 bases; bases with no gene match: 0. CDR3 length equals 15 residues. DNA for the CDR3: TGTGCCAGCAGTGAGGGACTAGCGGGCTCCTACGAGCAGTACTTC. It encodes CASSEGLAGSYEQYF.

J is TRBJ2-3 and V is TRBV19, with 11 bases aligning to TRBD2. Germline lookup yields CDR1 LNHDA and CDR2 SQIVND (reference sequence). The ends lost 5 bases at V and 1 base at J; junction bases unmatched: 11. CDR3 length equals 18 residues. The CDR3: CASSLGLAVPMGTDTQYF. The CDR3, as DNA: TGTGCCAGTAGTTTGGGACTAGCGGTTCCTATGGGCACAGATACGCAGTATTTT.

This clone was counted once. Compared with germline, one end of the junction differs, possibly owing to a read error. V and J are TRBV13 and TRBJ2-4; 7 positions agree with TRBD2. The CDR3 loop spans 13 amino acids. From germline, CDR1 is PRHDT and CDR2 FYEKMQ (reference sequence). CDR3 bases: TGTGCCAGCAGCGTAGGGGAGGGGAACATTCAGTACTTC. Protein product: CASSVGEGNIQYF.

The chain links TRBV5-1 to TRBJ2-7; D is perhaps TRBD1 (5 bases). Trimming cost V 4 bases and J 3 bases, with 14 bases left between them. This CDR3 region has 14 residues. Germline loops: CDR1 SGHRS, CDR2 YFSETQ. CDR3 sequence reads: CASSQAQVFYEQYF. The CDR3, as DNA: TGCGCCAGCAGCCAAGCACAGGTTTTCTACGAGCAGTACTTC.

The chain joins TRBV28 to TRBJ2-7, with 7 bases fitting TRBD1. The V gene end was trimmed by 6 bases and the J gene end by 8 bases; junction bases not matched to a gene: 4. Germline lookup yields CDR1 MDHEN and CDR2 SYDVKM. The CDR3 covers 11 residues. The CDR3 is CASRDRVQQYF. CDR3 bases: TGTGCCAGCAGAGACAGGGTCCAGCAGTACTTC.

The gene calls are TRBV19 and TRBJ2-1; D gene uncertain. Deletions cut 2 bases from V and 2 bases from J, with 16 bases between. There are 17 residues in the CDR3. Germline V gene data show CDR1 as LNHDA and CDR2 as SQIVND (reference sequence). CDR3 sequence reads: CASSIRGPSVTYNEQFF. CDR3 in DNA: TGTGCCAGTAGTATAAGAGGTCCGAGTGTCACCTACAATGAGCAGTTCTTC.

The V call is TRBV11-2, the J call TRBJ2-1; 9 nucleotides agree with TRBD1. The ends lost 6 bases at V and 8 bases at J; junction bases unmatched: 11. Germline V gene lookup returns CDR1 SGHAT and CDR2 FQNNGV. The CDR3 totals 15 residues. CDR3 sequence (DNA): TGTGCCAGCAGGACCGGGGACAGGGATTTTGATGAGCAGTTCTTC. Residues: CASRTGDRDFDEQFF.

The gene calls are TRBV6-5 and TRBJ2-2, with 12 nucleotides matching TRBD2. V trimming: 5 bases; J trimming: 6 bases; junction bases outside the gene matches: 4. The germline CDR1 and CDR2 sequences are MNHEY and SVGAGI. The length of the CDR3 is 15 residues. The CDR3: CASSRRLAGAGELFF. CDR3 in DNA: TGTGCCAGCAGTCGACGACTAGCGGGAGCCGGGGAGCTGTTTTTT.

The chain couples TRBV4-2 to TRBJ2-1, with 7 bases that match TRBD2. Germline V gives CDR1 LGHNA, CDR2 YNFKEQ. The V segment lost 4 bases and the J segment 4 bases; nucleotides outside the gene matches: 10. CDR3 size: 16 residues. Here the CDR3 reads CASSLEGAGTYNEQFF. Written as DNA, the CDR3 is TGTGCCAGCAGCCTGGAGGGAGCGGGGACTTACAATGAGCAGTTCTTC.

This chain joins TRBV5-1 and TRBJ2-2; TRBD2 matches at 12 bases. The CDR3 spans 16 residues. Per the germline V gene, CDR1 is SGHRS and CDR2 is YFSETQ. The trim removed 2 bases at V and 9 bases at J, leaving 8 bases unmatched. The CDR3 DNA follows: TGCGCCAGCAGCTTACCAACTAGCGGGAGGTTTCGGGAGCTGTTTTTT. Its translation: CASSLPTSGRFRELFF.

A word on this clone: Within the sample, other DNA sequences also encode this same CDR3. V is TRBV7-2 and J is TRBJ2-1; 8 bases line up with TRBD2. The junction had 1 base not matched to a gene; V was cut back by 0 bases and J by 0 bases. Germline V CDR1 and CDR2: SGHTA, FQGNSA. CDR3 size: 16 residues. The CDR3 DNA sequence: TGTGCCAGCAGCTTAGCCGGGACTAGCTCCTACAATGAGCAGTTCTTC. It specifies CASSLAGTSSYNEQFF.

V usage is TRBV15 and J usage is TRBJ2-7, with 7 bases matching TRBD2. The CDR3 spans 17 residues. Germline assignment: CDR1 LNHNV and CDR2 YYDKDF (reference sequence). J lost 5 bases, V lost 1 base, and 14 bases had no gene match. This chain's CDR3 is CATSRAGMSAGDHEQYF. The CDR3 nucleotides read TGTGCCACCAGCAGAGCGGGTATGTCTGCGGGAGACCACGAGCAGTACTTC. Complete variable domain (other parts from reference TRBV15 and TRBJ2-7): DAMVIQNPRYQVTQFGKPVTLSCSQTLNHNVMYWYQQKSSQAPKLLFHYYDKDFNNEADTPDNFQSRRPNTSFCFLDIRSPGLGDTAMYLCATSRAGMSAGDHEQYFGPGTRLTVT.

V gene TRBV4-1 combines with J gene TRBJ2-7; TRBD1 is a possible D gene (6 bases). This CDR3 has 17 residues. Germline V gene data show CDR1 as MGHRA and CDR2 as YSYEKL. V was shortened by 4 bases and J by 5 bases, with 24 bases between the two germline ends. This CDR3 reads CASSPNKDPGQRNEQYF. The CDR3 DNA reads TGCGCCAGCAGCCCTAATAAAGACCCAGGACAGAGGAACGAGCAGTACTTC.

V and J are TRBV18 and TRBJ1-6; tentatively, D is TRBD1 (5 bases). The ends were cut back, 0 bases at V and 3 bases at J, with 9 bases in the middle. Germline CDR1 is KGHSH and CDR2 is LQKENI. The CDR3 covers 16 residues. In DNA, the CDR3 is TGTGCCAGCTCACCACCGTCAGGGAACTATAATTCACCCCTCCACTTT. It translates to CASSPPSGNYNSPLHF.

V is TRBV4-1 and J is TRBJ2-7, with a weak D call TRBD1 (5 bases). Trimming removed 0 bases from V and 1 base from J, with 7 bases in between. The V gene's germline CDR1 is MGHRA and CDR2 YSYEKL. This CDR3 has 14 residues. CDR3 in amino acids: CASSQEPGSYEQYF. In DNA, the CDR3 is TGCGCCAGCAGCCAAGAGCCAGGGTCCTACGAGCAGTACTTC.

CDR3 loop: CASSLSPDQPQHF. Written as DNA, the CDR3 is TGTGCCAGCAGTTTATCCCCCGATCAGCCCCAGCATTTT. This chain connects TRBV27 to TRBJ1-5; no definite D call. The CDR3 sequence is 13 residues long. CDR1 is MNHEY, CDR2 SMNVEV, per germline (reference sequence). V lost 0 bases, J lost 5 bases, and 5 bases lay in between.

J is TRBJ2-7 and V is TRBV2; D perhaps matches TRBD1 (6 bases). Germline V gives CDR1 SNHLY, CDR2 FYNNEI. This CDR3 region has 14 residues. V lost 1 base, J lost 3 bases, and 10 bases lay in between. The chain's CDR3 is CASSEDQGLYEQYF. The CDR3 DNA reads as TGTGCCAGCAGTGAAGACCAGGGGCTCTACGAGCAGTACTTC.

The rearrangement joins TRBV4-1 to TRBJ1-2, with 7 nucleotides matching TRBD1. Germline trimming cut 9 bases from V and 5 bases from J; bases unmatched to any gene: 6. Germline assignment: CDR1 MGHRA and CDR2 YSYEKL. The CDR3 covers 12 residues. Written as DNA, the CDR3 is TGCGCCAGTACAGGGGCCTCGTATGGCTACACCTTC. It is translated as CASTGASYGYTF.

The rearrangement links TRBV29-1 to TRBJ1-2, with D possibly being TRBD1 (5 bases). There are 15 residues in the CDR3. Germline CDR1 SQVTM, CDR2 ANQGSEA. Trimming removed 5 bases from V and 5 bases from J, with 21 bases in between. CDR3: CSVPSIQGRGYGYTF. The DNA of the CDR3 is TGCAGCGTTCCATCTATCCAGGGTAGAGGATATGGCTACACCTTC.

This chain joins TRBV10-1 and TRBJ2-5; 8 nucleotides line up with TRBD2. The J segment lost 0 bases and the V segment lost 6 bases, leaving 3 bases of the junction unmatched. CDR1 WNHNN and CDR2 SYGVQD come from the germline V gene (reference sequence). The CDR3 spans 14 residues. CDR3 nucleotide sequence: TGCGCCAGCAGCCCGGGACTAGACCAAGAGACCCAGTACTTC. Translated, it gives CASSPGLDQETQYF.

The CDR3 coding sequence is TGTGCCAGCAGCCACGGGACAGGGGGTACCGCCGGGGAGCTGTTTTTT. It specifies CASSHGTGGTAGELFF. V gene TRBV7-2 combines with J gene TRBJ2-2, with 11 bases identical to TRBD1. V shed 5 bases, J shed 6 bases, and the junction held 8 bases outside the gene matches. The CDR3 has 16 residues. Germline V lookup: CDR1 SGHTA, CDR2 FQGNSA.

This clone was observed a handful of times. CDR3 in amino acids: CASSYSRQADYEQYF. The DNA for the CDR3 is TGTGCCAGCAGTTACTCGAGACAGGCTGACTACGAGCAGTACTTC. V is TRBV6-5 and J is TRBJ2-7, with D maybe TRBD1 (6 bases). Germline CDR1 is MNHEY and CDR2 is SVGAGI. The ends were cut back, 0 bases at V and 3 bases at J, with 12 bases in the middle. The CDR3 contains 15 residues.

CDR3 DNA: TGTGCCAGCAGGGGGTGGAGGGGCACAGATACGCAGTATTTT. It codes for CASRGWRGTDTQYF. The chain is built from TRBV28 and TRBJ2-3; D may be TRBD2 (6 bases). The CDR3 covers 14 residues. V lost 6 bases and J 1 base, leaving 11 bases between the germline ends. Per the germline V gene, CDR1 is MDHEN and CDR2 is SYDVKM.

J is TRBJ1-1 and V is TRBV2; TRBD1 is a possible D gene (6 bases). V dropped 2 bases and J dropped 4 bases, with 11 bases sitting between them. CDR1 is SNHLY and CDR2 is FYNNEI in the germline V gene. The CDR3 covers 14 residues. This CDR3 is CASSESQGITEAFF. The CDR3 region has the DNA TGTGCCAGCAGTGAATCACAGGGCATCACTGAAGCTTTCTTT.

The genes are TRBV6-2 or TRBV6-3 and TRBJ2-1; 7 bases match TRBD1. Trimming removed 5 bases from V and 4 bases from J; junction bases left unmatched: 5. The CDR3 sequence is 14 residues long. Germline V lookup: CDR1 MNHEY, CDR2 SVGEGT. The CDR3 reads CASSPLTGYNEQFF. Written as DNA, the CDR3 is TGTGCCAGCAGTCCATTGACAGGGTACAATGAGCAGTTCTTC.

The V and J genes are TRBV28 and TRBJ1-2, with a possible D match to TRBD1 (5 bases). The CDR3 runs 12 residues. V was pared by 5 bases and J by 7 bases, with 11 bases between. From germline, CDR1 is MDHEN and CDR2 SYDVKM. The CDR3 region has the DNA TGTGCCAGCAGTCCACCAAGGGGTGGCTACACCTTC. Encoded protein: CASSPPRGGYTF.

There are a few counts of this clone. The gene calls are TRBV19 and TRBJ2-7, with TRBD1 matching 9 bases. Germline lookup yields CDR1 LNHDA and CDR2 SQIVND (reference sequence). Unmatched junction bases numbered 13, after V lost 5 bases and J lost 5 bases. There are 16 residues in the CDR3. CDR3 sequence reads: CASSLTGTGTLNEQYF. CDR3 in DNA: TGTGCCAGTAGTCTGACCGGGACAGGGACCCTAAACGAGCAGTACTTC.

The genes are TRBV18 and TRBJ2-2; 9 bases align to TRBD1. Unmatched junction bases numbered 1, after V lost 4 bases and J lost 4 bases. CDR1 is KGHSH, CDR2 LQKENI, per germline. This CDR3 has 14 amino acids. The CDR3: CASSRQGGTGELFF. CDR3 nucleotide sequence: TGTGCCAGCTCACGACAGGGGGGCACCGGGGAGCTGTTTTTT.

V is TRBV28 and J is TRBJ1-6, with 8 bases fitting TRBD1. Per the germline V gene, CDR1 is MDHEN and CDR2 is SYDVKM. This CDR3 is 15 amino acids long. The V and J ends lost 7 bases and 10 bases, in that order; junction bases with no gene match: 12. The CDR3 DNA sequence: TGTGCCAGCAACGCCCTGGACAGGGCGTACTCACCCCTCCACTTT. It encodes CASNALDRAYSPLHF. Based on the CDR3 plus reference TRBV28 and TRBJ1-6, the full variable domain is DVKVTQSSRYLVKRTGEKVFLECVQDMDHENMFWYRQDPGLGLRLIYFSYDVKMKEKGDIPEGYSVSREKKERFSLILESASTNQTSMYLCASNALDRAYSPLHFGNGTRLTVT.

The rearrangement links TRBV3-1 (or the pseudogene TRBV3-2) to TRBJ2-7; no clear D gene. The germline V gene encodes CDR1 LGHDT and CDR2 YNNKEL (reference sequence). V was cut by 3 bases and J by 0 bases, with 3 bases left in between. CDR3 length equals 12 residues. The CDR3 region is CASSHSSYEQYF. In nucleotides, the CDR3 is TGTGCCAGCAGCCACAGCTCCTACGAGCAGTACTTC.

The chain couples TRBV7-2 to TRBJ2-1, with 8 bases matching TRBD2. The germline CDR1 and CDR2 sequences are SGHTA and FQGNSA. V dropped 2 bases and J dropped 4; count of bases not matched to a gene: 7. The CDR3 is 16 residues long. The CDR3: CASSLWGAGGYNEQFF. In DNA, the CDR3 is TGTGCCAGCAGCTTATGGGGTGCGGGGGGATACAATGAGCAGTTCTTC.

The chain combines TRBV28 with TRBJ2-1; weak D call: TRBD2 (7 bases). Germline CDR1 and CDR2: MDHEN and SYDVKM. The CDR3 is made up of 15 amino acids. Trimming cost V 10 bases and J 4 bases, with 20 bases left between them. In DNA form, the CDR3 reads TGTGCCACGAGGCCCGCGAGGGGGGGTTACAATGAGCAGTTCTTC. It codes for CATRPARGGYNEQFF.